Presented here are 4 T cell receptor beta chains from one specimen sequenced in a study of T cell changes during pregnancy in multiple sclerosis. The assay was immunoSEQ multiplex PCR, and TCRdb's table has in-frame clones only and misses some. The data show 90,000 or so clones, with approximately 89% seen just once and around 0.93% held by the top ten. Here the sequenced sample was peripheral blood, taken before pregnancy. The receptors here all came from a female donor with multiple sclerosis, enrolled in a pregnancy study.

The genes are TRBV11-2 and TRBJ2-1, with TRBD2 as a possible D gene (6 bases). Germline-derived CDR1 and CDR2 are SGHAT and FQNNGV. The CDR3 sequence is 16 residues long. V was pared by 5 bases and J by 4 bases, with 18 bases between. CDR3 protein: CASSPVAGQVYNEQFF. The CDR3 coding sequence is TGTGCCAGCAGCCCCGTGGCGGGGCAGGTATACAATGAGCAGTTCTTC. Based on the CDR3 plus reference TRBV11-2 and TRBJ2-1, the full variable domain is EAGVAQSPRYKIIEKRQSVAFWCNPISGHATLYWYQQILGQGPKLLIQFQNNGVVDDSQLPKDRFSAERLKGVDSTLKIQPAKLEDSAVYLCASSPVAGQVYNEQFFGPGTRLTVL.

This clone was recorded once. This chain uses TRBV28 with TRBJ2-3; 8 nucleotides match TRBD2. This CDR3 contains 15 residues. With V trimmed by 4 bases and J by 3 bases, 6 bases remained unmatched. Germline-derived CDR1 and CDR2 are MDHEN and SYDVKM. The CDR3: CASSSAGAVTDTQYF. The CDR3 DNA is TGTGCCAGCAGTTCAGCGGGAGCTGTAACAGATACGCAGTATTTT.

The chain combines TRBV2 with TRBJ1-4, with 7 bases lining up with TRBD1. J was trimmed by 2 bases and V by 5 bases; bases with no gene match: 2. The CDR3 is made up of 14 amino acids. From germline, CDR1 is SNHLY and CDR2 FYNNEI. CDR3 amino acids: CASSPTGTNEKLFF. DNA of the CDR3: TGTGCCAGCAGTCCGACAGGGACTAATGAAAAACTGTTTTTT. The full variable domain, completed using reference TRBV2 and TRBJ1-4, is EPEVTQTPSHQVTQMGQEVILRCVPISNHLYFYWYRQILGQKVEFLVSFYNNEISEKSEIFDDQFSVERPDGSNFTLKIRSTKLEDSAMYFCASSPTGTNEKLFFGSGTQLSVL.

In this sample, this clone turned up once. This chain joins TRBV4-3 and TRBJ2-3; 8 nucleotides agree with TRBD2. The germline V gene has CDR1 LGHNA and CDR2 YSLEER. CDR3 length: 15 amino acids. J gave up 7 bases and V 0 bases, and 6 bases lay outside the gene matches. Written as DNA, the CDR3 is TGCGCCAGCAGCCAAGAACTGGCGGGGGGAAATACGCAGTATTTT. Amino acids: CASSQELAGGNTQYF.